This paragraph covers one T cell receptor (beta chain) sequence. The study ran its PCR with 60 Vbeta and 13 Jbeta primers. Data came from immunoSEQ multiplex PCR; TCRdb stores just in-frame clones and leaves some out. The sample shows about 180,000 clones, over 60% of them seen only once. This record belongs to a study of cytomegalovirus exposure and HLA in healthy donors. For the study at large: An early data release held 70 million to 90 million unique TCRs from HLA-typed donors. Assignment to the Caucasian-associated ancestry cluster applied to 81% of the approximately 400 genotyped donors.

Germline V gives CDR1 SQVTM, CDR2 ANQGSEA. The CDR3 contains 20 residues. V trimming: 0 bases; J trimming: 8 bases; junction bases outside the gene matches: 18. The TCR comes from a young man in good health and CMV-seronegative. This chain joins TRBV29-1 and TRBJ2-4; 14 bases map to TRBD2. Material for sequencing was PBMCs. Written as DNA, the CDR3 is TGCAGCGTTGAAGATCTTCAAGCCGGGGGACTAGCGGGAGTCGGGGACATTCAGTACTTC. It yields the protein CSVEDLQAGGLAGVGDIQYF.